The T cell receptor beta chain described here comes from a study of blood T cell repertoires in COVID-19. Looking at the study overall: Sample material is recorded as cDNA or gDNA derived from T cells, B-cell-depleted T cells, or PBMCs.

How the authors handled the data: How many nucleated cells were present was estimated from reference gene primer amplification. TCRdb keeps only in-frame clones here, not all; method: immunoSEQ multiplex PCR. The V and J calls and the clone size are those of that table, but D and trimming were determined from the DNA. The sample contains over 200,000 clones, 80% to 90% of which appear only once. Germline trimming cut 7 bases from V and 3 bases from J; bases unmatched to any gene: 12. The CDR3 contains 15 residues. Looked up from germline, CDR1 is MNHEY and CDR2 is SMNVEV (reference sequence). The Seattle site enrolled patients during active infection and followed them longitudinally.

This receptor was identified in a man aged 30 to 39 with COVID-19, enrolled during active disease. V gene TRBV27 combines with J gene TRBJ2-7; the match to TRBD2 covers 7 bases. The specimen was peripheral blood. CDR3 region: CASTPGGNANYEQYF. CDR3 nucleotide sequence: TGTGCCAGCACCCCCGGGGGGAATGCCAACTACGAGCAGTACTTC.